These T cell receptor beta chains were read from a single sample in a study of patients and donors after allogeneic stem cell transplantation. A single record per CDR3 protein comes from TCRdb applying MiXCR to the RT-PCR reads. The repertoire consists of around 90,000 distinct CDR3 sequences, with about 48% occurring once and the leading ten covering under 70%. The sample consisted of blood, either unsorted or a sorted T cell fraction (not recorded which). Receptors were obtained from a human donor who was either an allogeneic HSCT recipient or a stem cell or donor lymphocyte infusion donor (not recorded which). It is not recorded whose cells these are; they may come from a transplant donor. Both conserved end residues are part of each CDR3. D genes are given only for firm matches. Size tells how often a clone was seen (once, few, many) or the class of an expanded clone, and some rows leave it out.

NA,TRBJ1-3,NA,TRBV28,CASSIGTNSGNTIYF,TGTGCCAGCAGTATTGGGACCAACTCTGGAAACACCATATATTTT
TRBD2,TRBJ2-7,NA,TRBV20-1,CSARAKLGLAGVYEQYF,TGCAGTGCTAGGGCCAAGCTAGGACTAGCGGGAGTCTACGAGCAGTACTTC
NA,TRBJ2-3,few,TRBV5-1,CASSLVYTDTQYF,TGCGCCAGCAGCTTGGTATACACAGATACGCAGTATTTT
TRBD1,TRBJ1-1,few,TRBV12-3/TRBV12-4,CASSFQGAEAFF,TGTGCCAGCAGTTTTCAGGGGGCCGAAGCTTTCTTT
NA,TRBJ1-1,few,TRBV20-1,CSATSVMDTEAFF,TGCAGTGCTACTTCTGTTATGGACACTGAAGCTTTCTTT
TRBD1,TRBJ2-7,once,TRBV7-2,CASSLGQGTYEQYF,TGTGCCAGCAGCTTGGGACAGGGGACCTACGAGCAGTACTTC
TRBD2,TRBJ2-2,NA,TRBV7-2,CASSLSGGPTGELFF,TGTGCCAGCAGCTTGTCGGGAGGACCCACCGGGGAGCTGTTTTTT
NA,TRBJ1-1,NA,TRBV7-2,CASSADGNTEAFF,TGTGCCAGCAGCGCGGACGGGAACACTGAAGCTTTCTTT
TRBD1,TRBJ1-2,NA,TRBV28,CASSFGGTGGSDNYGYTF,TGTGCCAGCAGTTTCGGAGGGACAGGGGGCAGCGATAACTATGGCTACACCTTC
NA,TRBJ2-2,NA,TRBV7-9,CASSLDTGELFF,TGTGCCAGCAGCTTAGATACCGGGGAGCTGTTTTTT
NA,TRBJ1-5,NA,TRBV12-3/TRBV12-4,CASSPDQGHQPQHF,TGTGCCAGCAGTCCTGACCAGGGGCATCAGCCCCAGCATTTT
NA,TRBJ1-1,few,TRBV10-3,CAIRASGTEAFF,TGTGCCATCAGGGCCTCGGGGACTGAAGCTTTCTTT
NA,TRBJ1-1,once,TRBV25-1,CASTGVMNTEAFF,TGTGCCAGCACCGGGGTCATGAACACTGAAGCTTTCTTT
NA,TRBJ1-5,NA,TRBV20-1,CSARRTAGQPQHF,TGCAGTGCGCGGAGGACAGCCGGACAGCCCCAGCATTTT
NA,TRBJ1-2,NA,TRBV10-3,CAISEPVGAPRGYTF,TGTGCCATCAGTGAGCCGGTGGGGGCGCCGAGGGGCTACACCTTC
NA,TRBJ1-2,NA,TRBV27,CASSLGDGYRYTF,TGTGCCAGCAGTTTAGGGGACGGGTATCGCTACACCTTC
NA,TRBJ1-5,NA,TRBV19,CASSMVDGMKPQHF,TGTGCCAGTAGTATGGTGGACGGAATGAAGCCCCAGCATTTT
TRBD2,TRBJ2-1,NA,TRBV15,CATSRGSAGGPYNEQFF,TGTGCCACCAGCAGAGGTTCAGCGGGAGGGCCCTACAATGAGCAGTTCTTC
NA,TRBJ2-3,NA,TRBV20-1,CSARDLADTQYF,TGCAGTGCTAGAGACCTCGCAGATACGCAGTATTTT
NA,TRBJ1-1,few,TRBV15,CATSPLPGAGRQAFF,TGTGCCACCAGCCCCCTCCCGGGAGCCGGGAGGCAAGCTTTCTTT
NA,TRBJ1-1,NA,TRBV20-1,CSARSGAPATEAFF,TGCAGTGCTAGGTCAGGGGCGCCGGCCACTGAAGCTTTCTTT
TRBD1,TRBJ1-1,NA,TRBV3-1,CASSQAWTGSDEAFF,TGTGCCAGCAGCCAAGCTTGGACAGGGAGTGATGAAGCTTTCTTT
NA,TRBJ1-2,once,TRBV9,CASSVASTGLPGGYTF,TGTGCCAGCAGCGTAGCTTCCACAGGGCTTCCGGGAGGCTACACCTTC
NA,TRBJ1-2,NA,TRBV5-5,CASSLADAAWGYTF,TGTGCCAGCAGCTTGGCCGACGCCGCTTGGGGCTACACCTTC
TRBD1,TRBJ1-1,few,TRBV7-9,CAATGTENTEAFF,TGTGCCGCCACCGGGACAGAAAACACTGAAGCTTTCTTT
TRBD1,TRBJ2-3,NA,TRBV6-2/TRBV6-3,CASSYPYRGRTQYF,TGTGCCAGCAGTTACCCCTACAGGGGGCGCACGCAGTATTTT